The source of this T cell receptor beta chain is a study of blood T cell repertoires in COVID-19. In the original workflow: Reference gene primer amplification gave nucleated cell count estimates. The method was immunoSEQ multiplex PCR; TCRdb's version includes in-frame clones alone and lacks a portion of them. The V and J calls and clone size were taken over from that table, and D and trimming were inferred from the DNA. The sample records 250,000 to 300,000 clones, roughly 80% being singletons. This CDR3 contains 14 residues. V was shortened by 2 bases and J by 3 bases, with 11 bases between the two germline ends. Germline CDR1 reads SGHAT; CDR2 reads FQNNGV. Recruits, aged about 18 to 89 years, lived in 20 to 30 US areas.

The TCR was taken from a man in his forties or fifties who had been exposed to COVID-19. This chain joins TRBV11-2 and TRBJ2-7; D call uncertain. Input material: PBMCs or T cells enriched from blood (not recorded which). In nucleotides, the CDR3 is TGTGCCAGCAGCTTATATTCCAGTTTCTACGAGCAGTACTTC. It translates to CASSLYSSFYEQYF.